These T cell receptor beta chains were read from a single sample in a study of cytomegalovirus exposure and HLA in healthy donors. The assay was immunoSEQ multiplex PCR, and TCRdb's table has in-frame clones only and misses some. The sample holds roughly 240,000 clones, 70% to 90% seen once. The source material was PBMCs. These receptor sequences come from a girl aged 2-10 years in good health and CMV-seronegative. The CDR3 runs from the conserved cysteine through the conserved F or W.

V	CDR3
TRBV4-1	CASSRIQGNEQFF
TRBV5-1	CASSHSTHSKGQGTFRGGHEQYF
TRBV30	CAWSWAGGSSYNEQFF
TRBV11-2	CASSQQGGNQPQHF
TRBV7-9	CASSKQGGELFF
TRBV5-4	CASSLGPSPYNEQFF
TRBV11-2	CASSPKRGNTEAFF
TRBV14	CASSQAGGKQPQHF
TRBV7-8	CASSPKRAKQYF
TRBV5-4	CASSPTANTGELFF
TRBV5-4	CASSPGSSTRTFAKNIQYF
TRBV6-5	CASSYSPGGSKWEQFF
TRBV5-1	CASSLASGQGAYGYTF
TRBV5-1	CASSLVPAGRDTQYF
TRBV7-9	CSSSLGGGEQYF
TRBV30	CAWSYRGLGNTIYF
TRBV5-1	CASSLNVAGYEQYF
TRBV27	CATLGADNEQFF
TRBV10-1	CASSEPGQFPPYEQYF
TRBV25-1	CASRSTGALGETQYF
TRBV9	CASGAGTSGRNEQFF
TRBV11-2	CASRDWERYEQYF
TRBV9	CASSESPAGGPDTQYF